This TCR beta chain was found in a study of preoperative IRX-2 immunotherapy in early breast cancer. Clones were sequenced by immunoSEQ multiplex PCR, and TCRdb holds only the in-frame ones, with some missing. Here the sample spans around 62,000 clones, 94% being singletons. With 6 bases removed from V and 2 bases from J, the gap between germline ends came to 12 bases. This CDR3 region has 14 residues. Germline V lookup: CDR1 LNHDA, CDR2 SQIVND (reference sequence). The treatment was: preoperative locoregional IRX-2 cytokine immunotherapy. Patients received preoperative, locoregional IRX-2 cytokine immunotherapy in a phase Ib study.

The TCR comes from a human donor with breast cancer. The rearrangement links TRBV19 to TRBJ2-3, with D perhaps TRBD1 (6 bases). Specimen collection occurred from a patient treated with IRX-2 immunotherapy. As DNA, the CDR3 is TGTGCCAGTAGAGGGGACAAGATCACAGATACGCAGTATTTT. Amino acids: CASRGDKITDTQYF.